Below, 21 T cell receptor beta chains from the same sample are listed, as sequenced in a study of blood T cell repertoires in COVID-19. The data were produced by immunoSEQ multiplex PCR, yet TCRdb's version contains in-frame clones alone and is incomplete. Of over 200,000 clones listed, 70% to 85% are singletons. Sequenced material: peripheral blood. Every receptor here comes from a woman of 80 years or more with COVID-19, enrolled during active disease.

The rearrangement uses TRBV7-3 and TRBJ2-2; 9 nucleotides line up with TRBD2. With 7 bases clipped from V and 3 bases from J, the junction kept 3 bases outside the gene matches. The CDR3 covers 14 residues. CDR1 and CDR2 (germline): SGHTA, FQGTGA. The CDR3 coding sequence is TGTGCCAGCAAAATAGCGGGGGACACCGGGGAGCTGTTTTTT. It is translated as CASKIAGDTGELFF.

The chain joins TRBV20-1 to TRBJ1-1; D remains ambiguous. This CDR3 is 13 amino acids long. V shed 3 bases and J shed 0 bases, with 8 bases lying between them. Per germline, CDR1 DFQATT and CDR2 SNEGSKA (reference sequence). The CDR3 coding sequence is TGCAGTGCTAGTAACGGTATGAACACTGAAGCTTTCTTT. Amino acid sequence: CSASNGMNTEAFF.

The CDR3 is CASSTKLAGGLYEQFF. CDR3 DNA: TGTGCCAGCAGCACGAAACTAGCGGGGGGGCTCTATGAGCAGTTCTTC. V usage is TRBV5-4 and J usage is TRBJ2-1; 13 nucleotides match TRBD2. The CDR3 contains 16 residues. Trimming removed 4 bases from V and 8 bases from J; junction bases left unmatched: 9. Germline assignment: CDR1 SGHNT and CDR2 YYREEE (reference sequence).

The genes are TRBV28 and TRBJ2-7; D is possibly TRBD1 (6 bases). Germline V gene sequence: CDR1 MDHEN, CDR2 SYDVKM. The V gene lost 4 bases and the J gene lost 5 bases, with 12 bases spanning the gap. The CDR3 is 13 residues long. CDR3 loop: CASSSGVVHEQYF. In DNA form, the CDR3 reads TGTGCCAGCAGTTCAGGGGTGGTCCACGAGCAGTACTTC.

The table lists this clone with a count of one. This sample includes further DNA sequences coding for the same CDR3. The chain uses TRBV5-1 and TRBJ2-7; D is perhaps TRBD2 (5 bases). Between the trimmed V and J ends, which lost 0 bases and 3 bases, there was a span of 7 bases. In germline, CDR1 is SGHRS, CDR2 YFSETQ. This CDR3 is built from 13 residues. For the CDR3, the DNA is TGCGCCAGCAGCTTGGCTGGGAGCTACGAGCAGTACTTC. Translating it yields CASSLAGSYEQYF.

The V and J genes are TRBV6-5 and TRBJ1-3; D uncertain. Germline values: CDR1 MNHEY, CDR2 SVGAGI. CDR3 size: 13 residues. Trimming took 5 bases from V and 4 from J, leaving 9 bases between them. CDR3 nucleotide sequence: TGTGCCAGCAGTCGGACGGGGGGAAACACCATATATTTT. This translates into CASSRTGGNTIYF.

The chain recombines TRBV5-1 with TRBJ1-1; 7 nucleotides align to TRBD1. The V gene's germline CDR1 is SGHRS and CDR2 YFSETQ. The CDR3 is 16 amino acids. V was clipped by 5 bases and J by 6 bases; unmatched bases: 16. As DNA, the CDR3 is TGCGCCAGCAGGCAAGGCACAGGGGTGGTTAGTGCTGAAGCTTTCTTT. Encoded protein: CASRQGTGVVSAEAFF.

This sequence joins TRBV20-1 and TRBJ1-3; the D gene is possibly TRBD1 (6 bases). Germline V gives CDR1 DFQATT, CDR2 SNEGSKA (reference sequence). The CDR3 consists of 14 residues. Trimming took off 3 bases at V and 2 bases at J, with 11 bases between the two ends. The CDR3 loop reads CSASLQGAGNTIYF. The CDR3 DNA sequence: TGCAGTGCTAGTCTACAGGGAGCTGGAAACACCATATATTTT.

V is TRBV5-1 and J is TRBJ2-7; D is ambiguous. The CDR3 consists of 14 residues. Germline lookup yields CDR1 SGHRS and CDR2 YFSETQ. V lost 0 bases and J lost 0, with 7 bases in between. CDR3: CASSLGPLSYEQYF. The DNA for the CDR3 is TGCGCCAGCAGCTTGGGGCCGCTCTCCTACGAGCAGTACTTC.

The genes are TRBV2 and TRBJ1-2; TRBD1 is a possible D gene (5 bases). Trimming shortened V by 5 bases and J by 4 bases, and 8 bases separated the two germline ends. Germline lookup yields CDR1 SNHLY and CDR2 FYNNEI. The CDR3 loop spans 12 amino acids. In DNA form, the CDR3 reads TGTGCCAGCAGTTTAGACAGCTATGGCTACACCTTC. Amino acids: CASSLDSYGYTF.

The gene calls are TRBV6-5 and TRBJ1-1; weak D call: TRBD1 (5 bases). There are 16 residues in the CDR3. Germline V gene data show CDR1 as MNHEY and CDR2 as SVGAGI. The germline V and J ends were trimmed by 0 bases and 0 bases, with 11 bases remaining between them. The CDR3 reads CASSYSGGALNTEAFF. CDR3 in DNA: TGTGCCAGCAGTTACTCAGGAGGGGCCCTGAACACTGAAGCTTTCTTT.

The sample holds many counts of this clone. The CDR3, as DNA: TGTGCCAGCAGCGTACGGAGGGAGAGGTCACCCCTCCACTTT. Translation gives CASSVRRERSPLHF. The chain combines TRBV9 with TRBJ1-6; D unresolved. Germline-derived CDR1 and CDR2 are SGDLS and YYNGEE. Trimming stripped 1 base from V and 10 bases from J, with 12 bases between. This CDR3 spans 14 amino acids.

This chain uses TRBV5-1 with TRBJ2-7, with 8 bases aligning to TRBD2. CDR3 length: 17 residues. J gave up 7 bases and V 4 bases, and 19 bases lay outside the gene matches. Germline CDR1 and CDR2: SGHRS and YFSETQ. The CDR3 protein is CASSPGGVRNGGGEQYF. The CDR3 DNA follows: TGCGCCAGCAGCCCGGGGGGGGTCCGGAATGGTGGAGGAGAGCAGTACTTC.

The rearrangement links TRBV7-9 to TRBJ1-4, with TRBD1 identical over 9 bases. This CDR3 has 15 amino acids. V was pared by 3 bases and J by 7 bases, with 6 bases of the junction left unmatched. Per germline, CDR1 SEHNR and CDR2 FQNEAQ (reference sequence). The CDR3 coding sequence is TGTGCCAGCAGCTTCTTTCTGACAGGGGGTGAAAAACTGTTTTTT. Amino acids: CASSFFLTGGEKLFF.

V gene TRBV5-4 combines with J gene TRBJ2-5; D unresolved. The CDR3 extends over 12 amino acids. The V end lost 0 bases, the J end lost 4 bases, and 4 bases lay between the germline ends. CDR1 is SGHNT, CDR2 YYREEE, per germline (reference sequence). The CDR3 sequence is CASSLASETQYF. In DNA form, the CDR3 reads TGTGCCAGCAGCTTGGCCTCAGAGACCCAGTACTTC.

The CDR3 DNA follows: TGTGCCAGCACCAACGGCGGGGGCAATGGCTACACCTTC. This gives the protein CASTNGGGNGYTF. The chain employs TRBV6-6 and TRBJ1-2; D may be TRBD1 (6 bases). This CDR3 has 13 amino acids. The V gene lost 7 bases and the J gene lost 6 bases, with 15 bases spanning the gap. From germline, CDR1 is MNHNY and CDR2 SVGAGI (reference sequence).

V usage is TRBV27 and J usage is TRBJ2-7, with a tentative D call TRBD2 (5 bases). CDR1 is MNHEY, CDR2 SMNVEV, per germline (reference sequence). CDR3 length: 12 amino acids. Trimming cost V 8 bases and J 2 bases, with 10 bases left between them. The CDR3 DNA sequence: TGTGCCAGCCGCTCGGGGACCTACGAGCAGTACTTC. Its translation: CASRSGTYEQYF.

The chain uses TRBV19 and TRBJ1-1; 9 nucleotides match TRBD1. The V segment lost 6 bases and the J segment 4 bases; nucleotides outside the gene matches: 9. Germline-derived CDR1 and CDR2 are LNHDA and SQIVND (reference sequence). This CDR3 has 15 residues. The CDR3 loop reads CASSYGTGHGTEAFF. The CDR3 nucleotides read TGTGCCAGTAGCTACGGGACAGGGCACGGCACTGAAGCTTTCTTT.

The chain uses TRBV12-5 and TRBJ2-1, with TRBD1 matching over 9 bases. After removal of 3 bases from V and 13 bases from J, the junction contained 13 bases not matched to a gene. CDR1 is LGHNT and CDR2 is FRNRAP in the germline V gene. The CDR3 length is 15 residues. The CDR3 DNA follows: TGTGCTAGTGGTTTAGGCCCCGCACAGGGGGCGAAACAGTTCTTC. It codes for CASGLGPAQGAKQFF.

CDR3 DNA sequence: TGTGCCAGCAGTGAAAGACGTTCCGGGGACACTGAAGCTTTCTTT. Its protein is CASSERRSGDTEAFF. The chain employs TRBV6-1 and TRBJ1-1; D not resolved. V lost 2 bases and J lost 3, with 13 bases in between. The germline V gene has CDR1 MNHNS and CDR2 SASEGT. This CDR3 is 15 amino acids long.

In this sample, this clone turned up once. The chain uses TRBV9 and TRBJ1-2; 10 positions match TRBD1. With V trimmed by 0 bases and J by 7 bases, 6 bases remained unmatched. CDR3 length: 15 amino acids. Per the germline V gene, CDR1 is SGDLS and CDR2 is YYNGEE. The CDR3 protein is CASSVGGTGERGYTF. For the CDR3, the DNA is TGTGCCAGCAGCGTAGGAGGGACAGGGGAACGTGGCTACACCTTC.